These 8 T cell receptor beta chains were sequenced from one sample in a study of cytomegalovirus exposure and HLA in healthy donors. PCR employed 60 Vbeta and 13 Jbeta primers. The data were produced by immunoSEQ multiplex PCR, yet TCRdb's version contains in-frame clones alone and is incomplete. The data hold some 99,000 clones, with around 81% observed a single time. The source material was PBMCs. All receptors come from a woman under 40 in good health and CMV-seronegative.

This rearrangement joins TRBV4-2 to TRBJ2-2; 7 positions match TRBD2. Germline CDR1 reads LGHNA; CDR2 reads YNFKEQ. The CDR3 contains 15 residues. The V and J ends lost 1 base and 2 bases, in that order; junction bases with no gene match: 1. This CDR3 reads CASSQAGGNTGELFF. CDR3 sequence (DNA): TGTGCCAGCAGCCAAGCGGGAGGAAACACCGGGGAGCTGTTTTTT.

This chain joins TRBV14 and TRBJ2-6; D perhaps matches TRBD1 (6 bases). V was clipped by 6 bases and J by 2 bases, with 8 bases between them. The CDR3 runs to 14 residues. CDR1 is SGHDN, CDR2 FVKESK, per germline. CDR3 in DNA: TGTGCCAGCAGTCACAGGGCTGGGGCCAACGTCCTGACTTTC. Its protein product is CASSHRAGANVLTF.

The genes are TRBV2 and TRBJ1-2; perhaps TRBD1 as D (6 bases). V shed 9 bases and J shed 7 bases, with 15 bases lying between them. CDR1 is SNHLY, CDR2 FYNNEI, per germline. The CDR3 totals 12 residues. This CDR3 is CASSTGLRGYTF. The DNA of the CDR3 is TGTGCCAGTAGTACAGGGTTGCGTGGCTACACCTTC.

The chain links TRBV10-1 to TRBJ1-1, with D maybe TRBD1 (6 bases). Germline V gene lookup returns CDR1 WNHNN and CDR2 SYGVQD (reference sequence). The CDR3 extends over 14 amino acids. V lost 6 bases to trimming and J lost 6 bases, with 17 bases between them. CDR3 residues: CASSKDSADPEAFF. As DNA, the CDR3 is TGCGCCAGCAGCAAGGACAGCGCCGATCCTGAAGCTTTCTTT.

This rearrangement joins TRBV7-8 to TRBJ2-2, with TRBD2 matching over 11 bases. The ends lost 3 bases at V and 7 bases at J; junction bases unmatched: 4. This CDR3 has 15 residues. Germline CDR1 reads SGHVS; CDR2 reads FQNEAQ. DNA for the CDR3: TGTGCCAGCAGCTTTACTAGCGGGAGCGTCGGGGAGCTGTTTTTT. Translation gives CASSFTSGSVGELFF.

V is TRBV7-9 and J is TRBJ1-1, with 7 bases identical to TRBD1. The ends lost 6 bases at V and 0 bases at J; junction bases unmatched: 7. CDR1 is SEHNR, CDR2 FQNEAQ, per germline (reference sequence). The CDR3 is 15 residues long. DNA of the CDR3: TGTGCCAGCAGTCCTCGACAGGGCATGAACACTGAAGCTTTCTTT. It yields the protein CASSPRQGMNTEAFF.

V is TRBV11-1 and J is TRBJ2-2; no definite D call. V was trimmed by 4 bases and J by 1 base, leaving 10 bases between them. This CDR3 spans 15 amino acids. Germline V lookup: CDR1 SGHAT, CDR2 FQDESV (reference sequence). The CDR3, as DNA: TGTGCCAGCAGCTACCGACGAGGGAACACCGGGGAGCTGTTTTTT. This codes for CASSYRRGNTGELFF.

This clone was picked up a small number of times. The gene calls are TRBV6-5 and TRBJ1-5, with 7 bases lining up with TRBD1. The CDR3 loop spans 15 amino acids. The ends lost 8 bases at V and 3 bases at J; junction bases unmatched: 10. Germline loops: CDR1 MNHEY, CDR2 SVGAGI. The CDR3 DNA reads TGTGCCAGCCGAGCACAGGGGCCATCCAATCAGCCCCAGCATTTT. Translation gives CASRAQGPSNQPQHF.